This T cell receptor beta chain was found in a study of shared clonotypes between healthy human individuals. Profiled with immunoSEQ multiplex PCR; TCRdb holds only in-frame clones, not every one. There are roughly 1.4 million clones in the sample; less than 99% occur only once, and roughly 0.35% lies in the top ten. This CDR3 has 13 residues. Germline assignment: CDR1 SGHNT and CDR2 YYREEE (reference sequence). V was shortened by 4 bases and J by 10 bases, with 15 bases between the two germline ends. This receptor was identified in a man aged 30 to 45 in good health. Sequenced input: naive CD4+ T cells sorted from blood. Subset specified: CD45RA+ positively selected. The chain uses TRBV5-4 and TRBJ2-1; D not resolved. CDR3 nucleotide sequence: TGTGCCAGCAGCCCGGACGCCTGGGTGGAGCAGTTCTTC. Its protein is CASSPDAWVEQFF.